This TCR beta chain is from a study of blood T cells in healthy people across ages. Study-wide findings and caveats: PBMCs went unsorted, and a conclusive naive versus antigen-experienced comparison was therefore prevented. Relative to aged donors, long-lived donors carried more naive CD4+ cells and displayed higher diversity. For the donors, CMV status was unknown and possibly confounded expanded clonotype changes.

A sample-barcoded 5' primer and a J-beta primer mix were used in a second PCR of about 7 to 11 cycles. MiXCR, applied by TCRdb to the 5' RACE reads, yields one record per CDR3 protein. The sample gives about 1.6 million distinct CDR3 sequences, about 35% of which show up once; over 9% is in the top ten. This clonotype was counted only a few times. The antigen is not known. CDR1 is ENHRY and CDR2 is SYGVKD in the germline V gene. There are 13 residues in the CDR3. V lost 9 bases and J lost 5, with 17 bases in between. The individuals who served as donors were healthy Caucasians living in Russia, aged about 6 to 100.

The TCR was taken from a woman in her thirties in good health. Sequencing was carried out using blood. V gene TRBV10-3 combines with J gene TRBJ2-7, with D possibly being TRBD1 or TRBD2 (5 bases each). The DNA for the CDR3 is TGTGCCATGCACCGGGACCTCGGGGACGAGCAGTACTTC. This gives the protein CAMHRDLGDEQYF.